Presented here are 7 T cell receptor beta chains from one specimen sequenced in a study of T cell changes during pregnancy in multiple sclerosis (dated by TCRdb to between 2017 and 2020). Libraries were made using the immunoSEQ multiplex PCR assay. In its TCRdb copy, this immuneACCESS table keeps in-frame sequences only and misses some clones. Where compared with another copy, unresolved V genes explain less than half of these, and the others have no known cause. A total of tens of thousands of clones appear in this sample, 90% of them only once. Around 12% of the sample comes from the top ten. The specimen comprised CD8+ T cells from peripheral blood mononuclear cells, sampled in the first trimester of pregnancy. These receptors originate from a female donor with multiple sclerosis, enrolled in a pregnancy study.

There are a few counts of this clone. The V call is TRBV15, the J call TRBJ2-6; TRBD1 might be the D (5 bases). CDR1 and CDR2 from the germline V gene are LNHNV and YYDKDF (reference sequence). The CDR3 contains 15 residues. Trimming removed 4 bases at V and 0 bases at J, with 7 bases between. CDR3 in amino acids: CATSTDSSGANVLTF. DNA of the CDR3: TGTGCCACCAGCACCGACAGCTCTGGGGCCAACGTCCTGACTTTC.

The rearrangement joins TRBV19 to TRBJ1-2, with 7 bases aligning to TRBD1. CDR3 length: 14 amino acids. Trimming cost V 6 bases and J 2 bases; bases outside gene matches: 6. The germline V gene has CDR1 LNHDA and CDR2 SQIVND (reference sequence). CDR3 nucleotide sequence: TGTGCCAGTAGAGTATCACAGGGGAACTATGGCTACACCTTC. It codes for CASRVSQGNYGYTF.

The CDR3 sequence is CASSQEVQGREAFF. The DNA for the CDR3 is TGTGCCAGCAGCCAAGAGGTCCAGGGGCGGGAAGCTTTCTTT. This chain connects TRBV14 to TRBJ1-1; weak D call: TRBD1 (6 bases). V gave up 0 bases and J gave up 8 bases, with 13 bases separating them. Germline loops: CDR1 SGHDN, CDR2 FVKESK. This CDR3 is 14 amino acids long. Based on the CDR3 plus reference TRBV14 and TRBJ1-1, the full variable domain is EAGVTQFPSHSVIEKGQTVTLRCDPISGHDNLYWYRRVMGKEIKFLLHFVKESKQDESGMPNNRFLAERTGGTYSTLKVQPAELEDSGVYFCASSQEVQGREAFFGQGTRLTVV.

The rearrangement joins TRBV27 to TRBJ1-2; D is unresolved. CDR3 length: 15 residues. The V gene lost 3 bases and the J gene lost 2 bases, with 13 bases spanning the gap. CDR1 is MNHEY, CDR2 SMNVEV, per germline (reference sequence). The DNA of the CDR3 is TGTGCCAGCAGTTTGAGTGTTGGAGGGAACTATGGCTACACCTTC. Its translation is CASSLSVGGNYGYTF.

The gene calls are TRBV4-2 and TRBJ2-3; TRBD1 is a possible D gene (7 bases). Germline V gives CDR1 LGHNA, CDR2 YNFKEQ. This CDR3 has 13 residues. Trimming removed 4 bases from V and 11 bases from J, with 16 bases in between. The CDR3 DNA follows: TGTGCCAGCAGCCTCCGACAGGGAGGTATGCAGTATTTT. This encodes CASSLRQGGMQYF.

The J gene is TRBJ1-5, the V gene TRBV19, with TRBD1 matching 9 bases. This CDR3 region has 16 residues. From germline, CDR1 is LNHDA and CDR2 SQIVND (reference sequence). Unmatched junction bases numbered 10, after V lost 6 bases and J lost 4 bases. The CDR3 DNA is TGTGCCAGTAGGATATGGGGACAGGGACCGAATCAGCCCCAGCATTTT. The encoded protein is CASRIWGQGPNQPQHF.

This clone has just one count. V gene TRBV7-9 combines with J gene TRBJ2-7; TRBD2 agrees at 13 bases. The J segment lost 3 bases and the V segment lost 4 bases, leaving 6 bases of the junction unmatched. Germline values: CDR1 SEHNR, CDR2 FQNEAQ (reference sequence). The CDR3 length is 16 residues. CDR3 sequence reads: CASSSSRTSGSYEQYF. The CDR3 region has the DNA TGTGCCAGCAGCTCCTCTAGGACTAGCGGGAGCTACGAGCAGTACTTC.